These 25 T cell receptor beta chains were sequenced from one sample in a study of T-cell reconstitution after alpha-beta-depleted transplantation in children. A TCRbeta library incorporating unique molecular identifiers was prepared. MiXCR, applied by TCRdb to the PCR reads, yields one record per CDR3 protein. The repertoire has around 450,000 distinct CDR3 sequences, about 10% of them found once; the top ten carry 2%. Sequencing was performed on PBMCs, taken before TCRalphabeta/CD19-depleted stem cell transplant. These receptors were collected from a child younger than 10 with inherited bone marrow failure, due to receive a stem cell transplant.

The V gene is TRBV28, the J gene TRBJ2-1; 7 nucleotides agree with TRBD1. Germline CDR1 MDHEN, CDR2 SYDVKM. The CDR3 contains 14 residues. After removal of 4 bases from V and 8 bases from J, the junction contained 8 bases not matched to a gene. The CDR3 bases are TGTGCCAGCAGTTCCGACAGGGTAGCGCATGAGCAGTTCTTC. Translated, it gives CASSSDRVAHEQFF.

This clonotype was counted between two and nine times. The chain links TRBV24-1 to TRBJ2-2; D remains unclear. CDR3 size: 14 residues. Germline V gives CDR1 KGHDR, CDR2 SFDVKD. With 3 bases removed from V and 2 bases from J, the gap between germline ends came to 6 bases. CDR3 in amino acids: CATSDSLNTGELFF. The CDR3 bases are TGTGCCACCAGTGATAGTCTAAACACCGGGGAGCTGTTTTTT.

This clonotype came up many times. CDR3 DNA: TGTGCCAGCAGTTCAGGAGGAAGCGTAAAACTGTTTTTT. Amino acids: CASSSGGSVKLFF. This sequence joins TRBV28 and TRBJ1-4; D gene uncertain. This CDR3 is built from 13 residues. CDR1 and CDR2 (germline): MDHEN, SYDVKM. Trimming removed 4 bases from V and 10 bases from J, with 13 bases in between.

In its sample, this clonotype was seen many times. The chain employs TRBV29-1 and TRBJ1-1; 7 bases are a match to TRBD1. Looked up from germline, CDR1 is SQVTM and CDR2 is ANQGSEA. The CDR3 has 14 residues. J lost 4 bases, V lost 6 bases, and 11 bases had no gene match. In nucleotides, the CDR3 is TGCAGCGTCACTGCCCCGACAGGGAGCACTGAAGCTTTCTTT. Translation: CSVTAPTGSTEAFF. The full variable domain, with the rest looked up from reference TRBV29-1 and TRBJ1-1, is SAVISQKPSRDICQRGTSLTIQCQVDSQVTMMFWYRQQPGQSLTLIATANQGSEATYESGFVIDKFPISRPNLTFSTLTVSNMSPEDSSIYLCSVTAPTGSTEAFFGQGTRLTVV.

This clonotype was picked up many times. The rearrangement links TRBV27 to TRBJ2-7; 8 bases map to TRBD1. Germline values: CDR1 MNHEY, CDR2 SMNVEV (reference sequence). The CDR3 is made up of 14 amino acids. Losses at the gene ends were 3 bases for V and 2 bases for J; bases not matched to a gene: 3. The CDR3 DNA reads TGTGCCAGCAGTTTCGCAGGGGGCGCCTACGAGCAGTACTTC. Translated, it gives CASSFAGGAYEQYF.

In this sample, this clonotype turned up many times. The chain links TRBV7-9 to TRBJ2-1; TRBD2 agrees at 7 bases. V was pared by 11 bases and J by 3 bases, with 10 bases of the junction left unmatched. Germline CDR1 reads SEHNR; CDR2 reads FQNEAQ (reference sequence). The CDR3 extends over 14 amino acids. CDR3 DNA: TGTGCCGGGGGGAGGGCCTCCCTCTACAATGAGCAGTTCTTC. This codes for CAGGRASLYNEQFF.

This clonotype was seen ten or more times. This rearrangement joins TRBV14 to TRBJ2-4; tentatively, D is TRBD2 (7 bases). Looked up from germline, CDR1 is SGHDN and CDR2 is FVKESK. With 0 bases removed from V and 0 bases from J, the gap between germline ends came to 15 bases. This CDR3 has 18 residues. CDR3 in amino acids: CASSQERTGGLAKNIQYF. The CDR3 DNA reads TGTGCCAGCAGCCAAGAAAGAACCGGGGGGCTAGCCAAAAACATTCAGTACTTC.

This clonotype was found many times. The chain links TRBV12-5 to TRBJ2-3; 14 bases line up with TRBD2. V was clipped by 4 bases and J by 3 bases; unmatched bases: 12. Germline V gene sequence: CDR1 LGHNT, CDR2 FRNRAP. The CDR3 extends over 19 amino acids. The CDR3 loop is CASGSGTSGSRWGTDTQYF. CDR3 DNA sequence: TGTGCTAGTGGTTCCGGGACTAGCGGGAGTCGATGGGGGACAGATACGCAGTATTTT.

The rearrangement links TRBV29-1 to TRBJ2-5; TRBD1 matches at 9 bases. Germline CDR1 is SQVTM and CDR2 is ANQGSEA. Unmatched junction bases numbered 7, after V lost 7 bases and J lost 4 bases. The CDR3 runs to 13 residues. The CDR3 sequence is CSGDRGAAETQYF. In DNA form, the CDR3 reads TGCAGCGGTGACAGGGGGGCCGCAGAGACCCAGTACTTC. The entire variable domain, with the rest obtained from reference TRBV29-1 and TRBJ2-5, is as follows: SAVISQKPSRDICQRGTSLTIQCQVDSQVTMMFWYRQQPGQSLTLIATANQGSEATYESGFVIDKFPISRPNLTFSTLTVSNMSPEDSSIYLCSGDRGAAETQYFGPGTRLLVL.

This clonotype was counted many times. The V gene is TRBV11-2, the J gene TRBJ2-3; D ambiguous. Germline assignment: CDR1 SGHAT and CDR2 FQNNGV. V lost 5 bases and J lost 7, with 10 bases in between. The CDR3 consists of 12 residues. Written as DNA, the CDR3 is TGTGCCAGCAGCCCCTCTGGCCATACGCAGTATTTT. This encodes CASSPSGHTQYF. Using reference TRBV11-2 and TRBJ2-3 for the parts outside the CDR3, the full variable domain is EAGVAQSPRYKIIEKRQSVAFWCNPISGHATLYWYQQILGQGPKLLIQFQNNGVVDDSQLPKDRFSAERLKGVDSTLKIQPAKLEDSAVYLCASSPSGHTQYFGPGTRLTVL.

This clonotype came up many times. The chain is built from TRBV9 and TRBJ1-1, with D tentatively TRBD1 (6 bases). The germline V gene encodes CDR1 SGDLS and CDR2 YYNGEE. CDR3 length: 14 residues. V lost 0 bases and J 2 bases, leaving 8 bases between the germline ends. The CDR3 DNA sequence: TGTGCCAGCAGCGTAGAGGACAGAAACACTGAAGCTTTCTTT. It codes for CASSVEDRNTEAFF.

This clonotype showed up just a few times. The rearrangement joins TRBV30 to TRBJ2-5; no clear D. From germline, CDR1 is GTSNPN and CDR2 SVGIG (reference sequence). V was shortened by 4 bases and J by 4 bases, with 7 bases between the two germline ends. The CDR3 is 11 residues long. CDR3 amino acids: CAWTLGETQYF. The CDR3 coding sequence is TGTGCCTGGACGCTTGGAGAGACCCAGTACTTC.

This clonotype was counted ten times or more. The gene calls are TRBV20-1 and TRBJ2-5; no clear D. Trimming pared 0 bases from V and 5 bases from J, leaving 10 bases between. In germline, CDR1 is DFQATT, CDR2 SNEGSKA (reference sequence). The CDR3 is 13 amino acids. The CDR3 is CSARDHKKETQYF. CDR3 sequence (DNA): TGCAGTGCTAGAGATCACAAGAAGGAGACCCAGTACTTC.

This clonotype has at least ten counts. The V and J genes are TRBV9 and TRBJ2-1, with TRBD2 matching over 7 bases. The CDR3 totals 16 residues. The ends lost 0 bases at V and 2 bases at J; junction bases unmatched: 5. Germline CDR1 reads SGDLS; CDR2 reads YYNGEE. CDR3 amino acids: CASSVALAGAYNEQFF. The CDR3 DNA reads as TGTGCCAGCAGCGTAGCATTGGCGGGGGCCTACAATGAGCAGTTCTTC.

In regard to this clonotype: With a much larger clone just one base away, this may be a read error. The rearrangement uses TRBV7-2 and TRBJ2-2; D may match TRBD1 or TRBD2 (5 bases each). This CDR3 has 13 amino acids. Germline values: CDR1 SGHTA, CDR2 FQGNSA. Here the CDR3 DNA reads TGTGCCAGCAGCGCTTCTTGGGTCGGGGACCTGTTTTTT. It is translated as CASSASWVGDLFF.

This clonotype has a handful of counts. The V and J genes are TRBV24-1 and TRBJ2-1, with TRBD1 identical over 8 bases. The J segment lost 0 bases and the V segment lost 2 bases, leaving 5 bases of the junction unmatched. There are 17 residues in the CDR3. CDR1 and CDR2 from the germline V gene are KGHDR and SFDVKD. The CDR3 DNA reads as TGTGCCACCAGTGATTCGGCAGGGGGCCGCTCCTACAATGAGCAGTTCTTC. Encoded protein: CATSDSAGGRSYNEQFF.

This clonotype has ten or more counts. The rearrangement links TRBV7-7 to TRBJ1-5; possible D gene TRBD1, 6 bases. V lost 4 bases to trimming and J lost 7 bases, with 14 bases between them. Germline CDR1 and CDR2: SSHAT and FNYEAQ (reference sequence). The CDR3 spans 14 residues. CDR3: CASSSEQGCQPQHF. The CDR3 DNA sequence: TGTGCCAGCAGCTCGGAACAGGGTTGCCAGCCCCAGCATTTT.

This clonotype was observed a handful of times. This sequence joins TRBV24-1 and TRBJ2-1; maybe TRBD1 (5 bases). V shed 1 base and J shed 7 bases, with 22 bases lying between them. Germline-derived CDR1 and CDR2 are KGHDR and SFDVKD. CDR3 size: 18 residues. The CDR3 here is CATSDFTTAWQGENEQFF. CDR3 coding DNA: TGTGCCACCAGTGATTTTACGACGGCCTGGCAGGGCGAAAATGAGCAGTTCTTC.

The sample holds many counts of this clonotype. CDR3 protein: CSARRGIEAFF. CDR3 DNA: TGCAGTGCTAGACGCGGGATTGAAGCTTTCTTT. This sequence joins TRBV20-1 and TRBJ1-1; the D is unclear. Germline V gene sequence: CDR1 DFQATT, CDR2 SNEGSKA (reference sequence). The CDR3 consists of 11 residues. Deletions cut 2 bases from V and 7 bases from J, with 8 bases between.

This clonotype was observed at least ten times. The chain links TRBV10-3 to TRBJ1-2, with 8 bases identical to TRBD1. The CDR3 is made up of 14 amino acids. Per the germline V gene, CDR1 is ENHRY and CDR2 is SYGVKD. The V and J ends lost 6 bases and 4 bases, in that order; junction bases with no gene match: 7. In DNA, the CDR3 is TGTGCCATCAGCTTGGACAGGGACGTCTATGGCTACACCTTC. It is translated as CAISLDRDVYGYTF.

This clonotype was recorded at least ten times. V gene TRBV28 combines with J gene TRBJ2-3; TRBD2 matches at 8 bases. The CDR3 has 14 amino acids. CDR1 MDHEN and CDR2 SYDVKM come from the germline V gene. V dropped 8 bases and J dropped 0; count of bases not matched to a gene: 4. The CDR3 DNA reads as TGTGCCAGCTCGGGGGGGTTAAGCACAGATACGCAGTATTTT. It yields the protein CASSGGLSTDTQYF.

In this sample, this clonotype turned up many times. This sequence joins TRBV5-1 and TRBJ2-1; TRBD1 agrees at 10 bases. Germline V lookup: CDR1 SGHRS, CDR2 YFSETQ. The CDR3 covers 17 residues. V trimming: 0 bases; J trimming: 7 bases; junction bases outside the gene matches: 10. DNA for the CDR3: TGCGCCAGCAGCTTGGTACCCCTGGGACAGGGGCAAAATGAGCAGTTCTTC. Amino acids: CASSLVPLGQGQNEQFF.

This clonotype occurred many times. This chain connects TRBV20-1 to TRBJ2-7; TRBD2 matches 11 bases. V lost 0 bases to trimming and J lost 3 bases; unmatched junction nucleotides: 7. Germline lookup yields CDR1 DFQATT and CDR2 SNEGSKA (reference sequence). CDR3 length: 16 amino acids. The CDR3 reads CSARDPQTSGIYEQYF. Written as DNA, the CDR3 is TGCAGTGCTAGAGACCCCCAGACTAGCGGGATCTACGAGCAGTACTTC.

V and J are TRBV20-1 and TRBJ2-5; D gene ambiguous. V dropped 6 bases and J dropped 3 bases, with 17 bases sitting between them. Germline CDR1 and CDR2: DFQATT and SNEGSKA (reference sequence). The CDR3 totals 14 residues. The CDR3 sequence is CSADQVKRKETQYF. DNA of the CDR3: TGCAGTGCCGACCAGGTGAAACGGAAAGAGACCCAGTACTTC.

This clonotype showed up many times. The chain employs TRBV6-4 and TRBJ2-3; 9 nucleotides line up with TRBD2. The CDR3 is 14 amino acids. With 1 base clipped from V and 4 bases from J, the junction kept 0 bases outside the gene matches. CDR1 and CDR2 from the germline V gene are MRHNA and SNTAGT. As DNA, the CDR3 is TGTGCCAGCAGTGACTTAGCGGGAGCAGATACGCAGTATTTT. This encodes CASSDLAGADTQYF.